This TCR beta chain was sequenced during a study of radiotherapy plus CTLA-4 blockade in lung cancer. Study-wide context: Objective responses were documented in around 18% of patients, with disease control in around 30%.

TCRdb keeps only in-frame clones here, not all; method: immunoSEQ multiplex PCR. The sample records roughly 75,000 clones, 84% being singletons. This CDR3 has 13 amino acids. V lost 3 bases, J lost 3 bases, and 6 bases lay in between. Germline V CDR1 and CDR2: MDHEN, SYDVKM. Source: peripheral blood, taken from a patient treated with radiotherapy plus ipilimumab. The sequence derives from a human donor with non-small cell lung cancer who had stable disease on radiotherapy plus ipilimumab. The chain is built from TRBV28 and TRBJ1-5; D uncertain. In DNA, the CDR3 is TGTGCCAGCAGTTTTAGCACCAATCAGCCCCAGCATTTT. Its translation is CASSFSTNQPQHF.